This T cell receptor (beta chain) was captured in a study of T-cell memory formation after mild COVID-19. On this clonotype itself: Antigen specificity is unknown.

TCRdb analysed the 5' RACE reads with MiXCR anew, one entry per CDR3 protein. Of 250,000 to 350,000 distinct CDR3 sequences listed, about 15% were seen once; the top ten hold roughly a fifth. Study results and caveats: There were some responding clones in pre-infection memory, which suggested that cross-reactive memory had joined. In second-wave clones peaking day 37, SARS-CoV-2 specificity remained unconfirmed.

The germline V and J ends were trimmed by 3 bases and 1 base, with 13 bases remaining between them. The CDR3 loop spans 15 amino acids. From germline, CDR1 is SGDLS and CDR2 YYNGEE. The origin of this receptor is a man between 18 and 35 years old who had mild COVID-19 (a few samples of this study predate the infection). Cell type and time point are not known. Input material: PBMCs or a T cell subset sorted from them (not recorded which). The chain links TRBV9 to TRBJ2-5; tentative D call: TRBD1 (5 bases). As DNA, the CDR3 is TGTGCCAGCAGCGCCAGCTCAGGGTTCCAAGAGACCCAGTACTTC. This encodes CASSASSGFQETQYF.